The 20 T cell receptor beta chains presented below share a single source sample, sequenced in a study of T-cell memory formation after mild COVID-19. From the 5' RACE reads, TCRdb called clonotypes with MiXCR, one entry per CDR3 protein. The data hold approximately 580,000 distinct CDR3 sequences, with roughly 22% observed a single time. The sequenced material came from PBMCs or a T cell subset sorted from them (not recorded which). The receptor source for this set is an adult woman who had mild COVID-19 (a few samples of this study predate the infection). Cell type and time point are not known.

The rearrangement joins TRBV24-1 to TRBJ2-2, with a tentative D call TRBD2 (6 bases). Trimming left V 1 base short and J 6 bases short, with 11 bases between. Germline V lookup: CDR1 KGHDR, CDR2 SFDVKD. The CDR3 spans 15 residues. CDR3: CATSDFGGRAGELFF. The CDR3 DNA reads TGTGCCACCAGTGATTTCGGGGGAAGGGCCGGGGAGCTGTTTTTT.

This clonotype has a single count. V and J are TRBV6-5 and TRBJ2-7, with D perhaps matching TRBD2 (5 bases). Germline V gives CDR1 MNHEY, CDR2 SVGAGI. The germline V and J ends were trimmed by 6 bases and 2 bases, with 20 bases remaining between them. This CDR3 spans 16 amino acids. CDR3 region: CASSPSRAPSPYEQYF. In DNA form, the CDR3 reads TGTGCCAGCAGCCCCTCGAGGGCCCCATCCCCCTACGAGCAGTACTTC.

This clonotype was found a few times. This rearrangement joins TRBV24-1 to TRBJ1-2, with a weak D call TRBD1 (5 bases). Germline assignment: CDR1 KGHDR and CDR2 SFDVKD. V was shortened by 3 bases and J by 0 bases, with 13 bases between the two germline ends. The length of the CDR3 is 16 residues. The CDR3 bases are TGTGCCACCAGTGATCCCATGGTGGGACCTAACTATGGCTACACCTTC. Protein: CATSDPMVGPNYGYTF.

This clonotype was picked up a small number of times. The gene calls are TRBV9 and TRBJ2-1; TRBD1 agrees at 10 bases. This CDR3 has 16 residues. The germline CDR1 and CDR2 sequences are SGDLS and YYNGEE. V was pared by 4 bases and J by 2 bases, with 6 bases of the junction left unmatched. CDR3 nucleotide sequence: TGTGCCAGCAGCCCCGCCGGGACAGGGGCCTACAATGAGCAGTTCTTC. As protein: CASSPAGTGAYNEQFF. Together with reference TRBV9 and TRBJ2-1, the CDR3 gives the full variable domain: DSGVTQTPKHLITATGQRVTLRCSPRSGDLSVYWYQQSLDQGLQFLIQYYNGEERAKGNILERFSAQQFPDLHSELNLSSLELGDSALYFCASSPAGTGAYNEQFFGPGTRLTVL.

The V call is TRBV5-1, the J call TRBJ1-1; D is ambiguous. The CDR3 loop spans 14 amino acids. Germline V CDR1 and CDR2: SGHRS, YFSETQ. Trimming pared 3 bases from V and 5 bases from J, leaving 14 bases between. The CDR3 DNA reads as TGCGCCAGCAGCTCAATGGCAGGTAATACTGAAGCTTTCTTT. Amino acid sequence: CASSSMAGNTEAFF.

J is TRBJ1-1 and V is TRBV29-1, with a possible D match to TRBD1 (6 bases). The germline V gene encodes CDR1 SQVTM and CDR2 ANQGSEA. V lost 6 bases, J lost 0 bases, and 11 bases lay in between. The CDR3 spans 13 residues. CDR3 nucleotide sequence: TGCAGCGTCCGCAGGGGCATGAACACTGAAGCTTTCTTT. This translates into CSVRRGMNTEAFF.

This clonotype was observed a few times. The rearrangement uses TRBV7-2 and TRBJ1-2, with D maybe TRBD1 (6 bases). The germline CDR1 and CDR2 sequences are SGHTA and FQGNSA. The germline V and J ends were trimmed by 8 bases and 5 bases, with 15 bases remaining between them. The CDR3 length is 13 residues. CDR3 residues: CASGQPRQYGYTF. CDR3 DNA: TGTGCCAGCGGACAGCCGAGACAATATGGCTACACCTTC.

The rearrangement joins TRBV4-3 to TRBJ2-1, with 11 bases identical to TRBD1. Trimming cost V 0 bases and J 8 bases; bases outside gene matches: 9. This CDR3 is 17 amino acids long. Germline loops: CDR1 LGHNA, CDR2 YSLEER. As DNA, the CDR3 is TGCGCCAGCAGCCAAGACACAACTCGGACAGGGGGCGATGAGCAGTTCTTC. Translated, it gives CASSQDTTRTGGDEQFF.

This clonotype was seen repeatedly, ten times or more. CDR3 loop: CASTLRGSISSYNEQFF. In DNA, the CDR3 is TGTGCCAGCACCCTGAGGGGGTCCATTAGCTCCTACAATGAGCAGTTCTTC. The genes are TRBV12-3 or TRBV12-4 and TRBJ2-1, with D maybe TRBD1 (6 bases). The CDR3 runs 17 residues. Between the trimmed V and J ends, which lost 7 bases and 0 bases, there was a span of 19 bases.

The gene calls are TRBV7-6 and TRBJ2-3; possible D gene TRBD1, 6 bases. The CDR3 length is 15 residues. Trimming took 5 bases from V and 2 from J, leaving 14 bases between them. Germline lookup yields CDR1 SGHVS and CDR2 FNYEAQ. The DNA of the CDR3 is TGTGCCAGCAGCCTGGCGGACAGCGACACAGATACGCAGTATTTT. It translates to CASSLADSDTDTQYF.

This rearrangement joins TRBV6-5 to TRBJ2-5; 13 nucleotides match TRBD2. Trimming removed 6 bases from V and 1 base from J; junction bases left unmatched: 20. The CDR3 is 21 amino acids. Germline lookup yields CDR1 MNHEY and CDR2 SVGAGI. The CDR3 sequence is CASRERGLAGSLGVFQETQYF. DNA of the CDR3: TGTGCCAGCAGAGAGAGGGGACTAGCGGGATCCCTCGGTGTCTTCCAAGAGACCCAGTACTTC.

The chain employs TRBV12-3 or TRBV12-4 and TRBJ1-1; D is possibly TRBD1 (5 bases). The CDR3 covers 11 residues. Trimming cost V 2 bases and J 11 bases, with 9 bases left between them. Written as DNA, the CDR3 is TGTGCCAGCAGTTTATCAGGGAGGGCTTTCTTT. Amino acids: CASSLSGRAFF.

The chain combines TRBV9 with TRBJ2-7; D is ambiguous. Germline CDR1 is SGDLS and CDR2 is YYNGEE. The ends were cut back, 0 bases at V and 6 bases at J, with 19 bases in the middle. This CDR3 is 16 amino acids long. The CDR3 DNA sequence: TGTGCCAGCAGCGTAGATGGGTCCCGGGTTCTGGGCGAGCAGTACTTC. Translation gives CASSVDGSRVLGEQYF.

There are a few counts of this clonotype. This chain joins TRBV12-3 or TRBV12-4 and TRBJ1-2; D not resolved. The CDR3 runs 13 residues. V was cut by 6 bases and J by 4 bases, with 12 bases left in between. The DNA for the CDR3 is TGTGCCAGCAGCCTCCGGGTCGGCTATGGCTACACCTTC. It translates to CASSLRVGYGYTF.

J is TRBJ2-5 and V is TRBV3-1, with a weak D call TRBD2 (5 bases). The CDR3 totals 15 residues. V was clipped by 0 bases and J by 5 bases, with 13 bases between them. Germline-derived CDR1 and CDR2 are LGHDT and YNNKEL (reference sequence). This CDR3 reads CASSQDATGSETQYF. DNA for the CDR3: TGTGCCAGCAGCCAAGATGCTACGGGGTCGGAGACCCAGTACTTC.

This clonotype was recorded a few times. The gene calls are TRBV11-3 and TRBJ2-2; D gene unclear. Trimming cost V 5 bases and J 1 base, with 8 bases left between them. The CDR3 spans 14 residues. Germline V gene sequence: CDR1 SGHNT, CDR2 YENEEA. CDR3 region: CASSPLWNTGELFF. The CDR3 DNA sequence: TGTGCCAGCAGCCCCCTTTGGAACACCGGGGAGCTGTTTTTT.

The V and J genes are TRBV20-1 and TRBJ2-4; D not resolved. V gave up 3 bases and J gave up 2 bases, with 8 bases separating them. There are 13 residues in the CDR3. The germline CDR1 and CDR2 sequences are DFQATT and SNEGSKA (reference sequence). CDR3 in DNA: TGCAGTGCTAGTGTGCCAACCAAAAACATTCAGTACTTC. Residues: CSASVPTKNIQYF.

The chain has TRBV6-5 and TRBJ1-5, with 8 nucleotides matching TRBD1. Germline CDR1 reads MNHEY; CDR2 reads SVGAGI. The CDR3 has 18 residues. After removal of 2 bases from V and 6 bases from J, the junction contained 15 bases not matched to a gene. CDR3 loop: CASSYTGQAPGGRQPQHF. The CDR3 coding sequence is TGTGCCAGCAGTTACACGGGACAGGCCCCCGGTGGGCGTCAGCCCCAGCATTTT.

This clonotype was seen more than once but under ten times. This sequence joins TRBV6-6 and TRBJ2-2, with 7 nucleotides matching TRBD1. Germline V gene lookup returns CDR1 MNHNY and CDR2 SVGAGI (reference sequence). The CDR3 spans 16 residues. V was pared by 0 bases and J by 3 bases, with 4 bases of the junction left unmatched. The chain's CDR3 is CASSYSTQGDTGELFF. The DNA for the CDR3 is TGTGCCAGCAGTTACTCGACCCAGGGGGACACCGGGGAGCTGTTTTTT.

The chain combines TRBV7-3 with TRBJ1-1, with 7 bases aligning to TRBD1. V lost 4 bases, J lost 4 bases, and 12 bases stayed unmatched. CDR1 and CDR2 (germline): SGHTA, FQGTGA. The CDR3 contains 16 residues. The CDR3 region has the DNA TGTGCCAGCAGCTCGCTACAGGGGCGAGGTGGCACTGAAGCTTTCTTT. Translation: CASSSLQGRGGTEAFF.